The 23 T cell receptor beta chains below come from one sample, sequenced in a study of human T cells and chemical hapten exposure. TCRdb itself ran the RACE reads through MiXCR, one entry per CDR3 protein. The table shows roughly 84,000 distinct CDR3 sequences, with approximately 10% occurring only once. Time point described: patch test 3, about 24 weeks after DPC sensitization. Treatment here: therapeutic diphenylcyclopropenone sensitization with weekly scalp DPC. The specimen comprised whole blood, sampled in connection with sensitization to the hapten diphenylcyclopropenone (DPC). These receptors were obtained from a woman aged 50 to 60 with alopecia areata. Some clones in this sample may be carry-over from other donors' samples.

The table lists this clonotype with many counts. The chain links TRBV12-3 or TRBV12-4 to TRBJ1-1; D is possibly TRBD1 (5 bases). This CDR3 contains 14 residues. The V end was cut by 6 bases, the J end by 1 base, with 12 bases between. As DNA, the CDR3 is TGTGCCAGCAGCTCGGGGGACCCGAACACTGAAGCTTTCTTT. It translates to CASSSGDPNTEAFF.

This clonotype has ten or more counts. This sequence joins TRBV30 and TRBJ2-1; the match to TRBD2 covers 8 bases. J lost 13 bases, V lost 2 bases, and 10 bases had no gene match. Per the germline V gene, CDR1 is GTSNPN and CDR2 is SVGIG (reference sequence). CDR3 length: 13 amino acids. For the CDR3, the DNA is TGTGCCTGGAGTCGGCGGGAGGCCCCCCCCCAGTTCTTC. Residues: CAWSRREAPPQFF.

Only a few counts were recorded for this clonotype. The V call is TRBV7-8, the J call TRBJ1-2; D possibly corresponds to TRBD1 (5 bases). V was shortened by 5 bases and J by 4 bases, with 11 bases between the two germline ends. From germline, CDR1 is SGHVS and CDR2 FQNEAQ. CDR3 length equals 13 residues. CDR3 in DNA: TGTGCCAGCAGCCCGTTACAGGCCTATGGCTACACCTTC. It encodes CASSPLQAYGYTF.

The rearrangement joins TRBV30 to TRBJ1-2; D perhaps matches TRBD1 (6 bases). This CDR3 is 13 amino acids long. Germline V gene data show CDR1 as GTSNPN and CDR2 as SVGIG (reference sequence). The CDR3 is CATGAGANYGYTF. The CDR3 bases are TGTGCAACGGGGGCAGGGGCGAACTATGGCTACACCTTC.

This clonotype was seen a handful of times. This sequence joins TRBV5-1 and TRBJ1-2; 8 bases fit TRBD1. Trimming removed 4 bases from V and 2 bases from J; junction bases left unmatched: 7. The V gene's germline CDR1 is SGHRS and CDR2 YFSETQ. The CDR3 loop spans 15 amino acids. The CDR3 DNA sequence: TGCGCCAGCAGCCCGGACAGGGTGGAAAACTATGGCTACACCTTC. Residues: CASSPDRVENYGYTF.

The table lists this clonotype with many counts. J is TRBJ2-7 and V is TRBV7-2; 7 bases map to TRBD2. The V and J ends lost 1 base and 3 bases, in that order; junction bases with no gene match: 3. The CDR3 is 14 residues long. Germline CDR1 is SGHTA and CDR2 is FQGNSA. DNA for the CDR3: TGTGCCAGCAGCTTAGGACGGACTAGCTACGAGCAGTACTTC. Translation gives CASSLGRTSYEQYF.

This clonotype was seen many times. The gene calls are TRBV14 and TRBJ1-2, with TRBD1 as a possible D gene (6 bases). V gave up 0 bases and J gave up 6 bases, with 17 bases separating them. This CDR3 region has 16 residues. Germline lookup yields CDR1 SGHDN and CDR2 FVKESK. CDR3 coding DNA: TGTGCCAGCAGCCAAGATGGTGCATGGGGGGCAGATGGCTACACCTTC. This translates into CASSQDGAWGADGYTF.

This chain uses TRBV15 with TRBJ2-1; unclear D gene. This CDR3 spans 17 amino acids. Germline values: CDR1 LNHNV, CDR2 YYDKDF (reference sequence). V was pared by 1 base and J by 2 bases, with 15 bases between. As DNA, the CDR3 is TGTGCCACCAGCAGAGCCCCCACCGGAGTAGCCTACAATGAGCAGTTCTTC. It specifies CATSRAPTGVAYNEQFF. Variable domain in full (rest from reference TRBV15 and TRBJ2-1): DAMVIQNPRYQVTQFGKPVTLSCSQTLNHNVMYWYQQKSSQAPKLLFHYYDKDFNNEADTPDNFQSRRPNTSFCFLDIRSPGLGDTAMYLCATSRAPTGVAYNEQFFGPGTRLTVL.

This clonotype was picked up many times. CDR3 in amino acids: CASMRDRTRSPQHF. CDR3 nucleotides: TGTGCCAGTATGCGGGACAGGACGAGGTCGCCCCAGCATTTT. The V call is TRBV19, the J call TRBJ1-5; 8 bases are a match to TRBD1. The CDR3 contains 14 residues. The germline V gene encodes CDR1 LNHDA and CDR2 SQIVND (reference sequence). The ends lost 7 bases at V and 9 bases at J; junction bases unmatched: 11. Based on the CDR3 plus reference TRBV19 and TRBJ1-5, the full variable domain is DGGITQSPKYLFRKEGQNVTLSCEQNLNHDAMYWYRQDPGQGLRLIYYSQIVNDFQKGDIAEGYSVSREKKESFPLTVTSAQKNPTAFYLCASMRDRTRSPQHFGDGTRLSIL.

This chain uses TRBV5-1 with TRBJ2-3; 10 bases fit TRBD1. V gave up 4 bases and J gave up 1 base; unmatched junction bases: 9. Germline values: CDR1 SGHRS, CDR2 YFSETQ. The CDR3 has 17 residues. CDR3 residues: CASSLLSGTGGTDTQYF. CDR3 bases: TGCGCCAGCAGCCTACTCTCCGGGACAGGGGGCACAGATACGCAGTATTTT. The whole variable domain, filled in from reference TRBV5-1 and TRBJ2-3, reads KAGVTQTPRYLIKTRGQQVTLSCSPISGHRSVSWYQQTPGQGLQFLFEYFSETQRNKGNFPGRFSGRQFSNSRSEMNVSTLELGDSALYLCASSLLSGTGGTDTQYFGPGTRLTVL.

This clonotype has ten or more counts. The chain uses TRBV30 and TRBJ1-2; D is unclear. V shed 0 bases and J shed 4 bases, with 15 bases lying between them. Germline CDR1 reads GTSNPN; CDR2 reads SVGIG (reference sequence). The CDR3 consists of 15 residues. The CDR3 DNA reads TGTGCCTGGAGTGTATCGTTGGTACGGCTCTATGGCTACACCTTC. Amino acid sequence: CAWSVSLVRLYGYTF.

This chain connects TRBV7-8 to TRBJ2-5; D is unclear. Trimming shortened V by 5 bases and J by 2 bases, and 9 bases separated the two germline ends. CDR1 and CDR2 (germline): SGHVS, FQNEAQ. The CDR3 extends over 13 amino acids. The CDR3 DNA follows: TGTGCCAGCAGCCCAGGACGTCAAGAGACCCAGTACTTC. Encoded protein: CASSPGRQETQYF. The whole variable domain, filled in from reference TRBV7-8 and TRBJ2-5, reads GAGVSQSPRYKVAKRGQDVALRCDPISGHVSLFWYQQALGQGPEFLTYFQNEAQLDKSGLPSDRFFAERPEGSVSTLKIQRTQQEDSAVYLCASSPGRQETQYFGPGTRLLVL.

This clonotype was picked up a small number of times. This sequence joins TRBV7-3 and TRBJ2-5; 9 bases agree with TRBD1. The germline CDR1 and CDR2 sequences are SGHTA and FQGTGA. With V trimmed by 5 bases and J by 2 bases, 6 bases remained unmatched. CDR3 length: 15 residues. The CDR3: CASSLRGQGQETQYF. The CDR3 DNA reads as TGTGCCAGCAGCCTTCGCGGACAGGGGCAAGAGACCCAGTACTTC.

This clonotype has more than one count but fewer than ten. V and J are TRBV25-1 and TRBJ1-4, with D perhaps TRBD1 (5 bases). V lost 1 base, J lost 7 bases, and 13 bases lay in between. The length of the CDR3 is 15 residues. Germline-derived CDR1 and CDR2 are MGHDK and SYGVNS. The CDR3: CASSEFGGVGEKLFF. The CDR3 DNA reads as TGTGCCAGCAGTGAATTTGGAGGGGTTGGTGAAAAACTGTTTTTT.

This clonotype was counted at least ten times. The gene calls are TRBV7-2 and TRBJ1-2, with 8 bases aligning to TRBD1. From germline, CDR1 is SGHTA and CDR2 FQGNSA. V was pared by 5 bases and J by 7 bases, with 6 bases of the junction left unmatched. The CDR3 sequence is 13 residues long. The CDR3 sequence is CASSLTGVGGYTF. DNA of the CDR3: TGTGCCAGCAGCCTGACAGGGGTGGGTGGCTACACCTTC. The full variable domain, rest sourced from reference TRBV7-2 and TRBJ1-2, is GAGVSQSPSNKVTEKGKDVELRCDPISGHTALYWYRQSLGQGLEFLIYFQGNSAPDKSGLPSDRFSAERTGGSVSTLTIQRTQQEDSAVYLCASSLTGVGGYTFGSGTRLTVV.

The rearrangement links TRBV4-1 to TRBJ2-3, with 10 bases identical to TRBD2. CDR1 is MGHRA and CDR2 is YSYEKL in the germline V gene. The CDR3 contains 21 residues. V shed 1 base, J shed 0 bases, and the junction held 16 bases outside the gene matches. Here the CDR3 reads CASSQAPQGGLARTSTDTQYF. DNA of the CDR3: TGCGCCAGCAGCCAAGCCCCCCAGGGGGGACTAGCGAGAACTAGCACAGATACGCAGTATTTT.

The chain combines TRBV5-6 with TRBJ2-5, with D perhaps matching TRBD1 or TRBD2 (5 bases each). Trimming stripped 6 bases from V and 0 bases from J, with 15 bases between. CDR3 length: 15 amino acids. CDR1 and CDR2 (germline): SGHDT, YYEEEE. The CDR3 DNA follows: TGTGCCAGCACCACCTGGGGGACGTACCAAGAGACCCAGTACTTC. Its protein product is CASTTWGTYQETQYF.

This clonotype was seen a few times. V and J are TRBV7-9 and TRBJ2-7; TRBD2 aligns across 8 bases. CDR1 and CDR2 from the germline V gene are SEHNR and FQNEAQ (reference sequence). Trimming removed 5 bases from V and 12 bases from J; junction bases left unmatched: 9. This CDR3 is 12 amino acids long. The CDR3 reads CASSPGLAAWYF. CDR3 in DNA: TGTGCCAGCAGCCCCGGACTAGCCGCATGGTACTTC. Full variable domain (outside the CDR3, taken from reference TRBV7-9 and TRBJ2-7): DTGVSQNPRHKITKRGQNVTFRCDPISEHNRLYWYRQTLGQGPEFLTYFQNEAQLEKSRLLSDRFSAERPKGSFSTLEIQRTEQGDSAMYLCASSPGLAAWYFGPGTRLTVT.

This clonotype showed up many times. J is TRBJ2-7 and V is TRBV18; the match to TRBD1 covers 9 bases. With V trimmed by 2 bases and J by 6 bases, 2 bases remained unmatched. From germline, CDR1 is KGHSH and CDR2 LQKENI. The CDR3 extends over 13 amino acids. CDR3 DNA: TGTGCCAGCTCACCAGGGACAGGGTCCGAGCAGTACTTC. This gives the protein CASSPGTGSEQYF.

This clonotype turned up a few times. The chain links TRBV14 to TRBJ2-2, with TRBD2 matching over 10 bases. The CDR3 runs 18 residues. The germline gives CDR1 SGHDN, CDR2 FVKESK. Trimming at V came to 0 bases and at J to 8 bases, leaving 12 bases not matched to a gene. CDR3 DNA: TGTGCCAGCAGCCAAGAGCGGCTAGCGGGAGCCAATAGGGGGGAGCTGTTTTTT. Residues: CASSQERLAGANRGELFF.

About this clonotype itself: A read error is possible here, since a much larger clone lies one base away. The chain is built from TRBV29-1 and TRBJ1-6; no reliable D call. Germline loops: CDR1 SQVTM, CDR2 ANQGSEA. CDR3 size: 15 residues. V lost 5 bases and J lost 11, with 22 bases in between. CDR3 amino acids: CSVQPSGSTNPPLHF. The CDR3 DNA reads as TGCAGCGTTCAACCTAGCGGGTCGACGAATCCACCCCTCCACTTT.

This clonotype was counted at least ten times. V and J are TRBV5-5 and TRBJ1-1; D unclear. The CDR3 has 14 amino acids. CDR1 and CDR2 from the germline V gene are SGHKS and YYEKEE (reference sequence). V was clipped by 5 bases and J by 3 bases, with 14 bases between them. CDR3 residues: CASSQIPRDTEAFF. The CDR3 DNA reads TGTGCCAGCAGTCAAATTCCCCGGGACACTGAAGCTTTCTTT.

J is TRBJ1-3 and V is TRBV29-1; the D gene is possibly TRBD1 (5 bases). The ends were cut back, 3 bases at V and 4 bases at J, with 10 bases in the middle. This CDR3 contains 13 residues. Germline V gives CDR1 SQVTM, CDR2 ANQGSEA. The CDR3 region has the DNA TGCAGCGTTGACCAGTCAGGGGGAAACACCATATATTTT. Its protein product is CSVDQSGGNTIYF.